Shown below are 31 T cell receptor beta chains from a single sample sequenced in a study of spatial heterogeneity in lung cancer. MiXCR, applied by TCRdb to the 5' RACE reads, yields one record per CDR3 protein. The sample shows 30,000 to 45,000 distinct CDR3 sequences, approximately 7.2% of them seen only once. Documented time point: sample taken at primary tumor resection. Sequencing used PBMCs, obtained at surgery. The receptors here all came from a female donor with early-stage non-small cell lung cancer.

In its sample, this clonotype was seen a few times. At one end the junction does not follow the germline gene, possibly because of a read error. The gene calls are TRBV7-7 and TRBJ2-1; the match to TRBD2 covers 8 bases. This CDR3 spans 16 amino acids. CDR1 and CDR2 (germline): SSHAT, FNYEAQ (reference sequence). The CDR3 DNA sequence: TGTGCTAGCAGCCCACTCGGGGGGGGGCAAGGAAATGAGCAGTTCTTC. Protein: CASSPLGGGQGNEQFF.

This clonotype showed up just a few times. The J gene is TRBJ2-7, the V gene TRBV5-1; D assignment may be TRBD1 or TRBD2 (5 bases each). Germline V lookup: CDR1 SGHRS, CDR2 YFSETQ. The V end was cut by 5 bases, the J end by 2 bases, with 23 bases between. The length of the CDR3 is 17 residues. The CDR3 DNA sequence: TGCGCCAGCAGTTTCCCCCGGGACGTTCAGTCTACCTACGAGCAGTACTTC. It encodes CASSFPRDVQSTYEQYF.

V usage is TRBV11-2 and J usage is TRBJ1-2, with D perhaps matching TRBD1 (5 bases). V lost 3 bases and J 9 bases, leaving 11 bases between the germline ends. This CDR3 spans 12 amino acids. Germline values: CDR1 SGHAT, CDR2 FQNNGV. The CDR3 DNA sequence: TGTGCCAGCAGCTTCACGGGGGAGAGCTACACCTTC. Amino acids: CASSFTGESYTF.

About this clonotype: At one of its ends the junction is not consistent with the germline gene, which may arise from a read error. The CDR3 loop reads CASSYDSSGANVPTF. CDR3 in DNA: TGTGCCAGCAGTTACGACAGCTCTGGGGCCAACGTCCCGACTTTC. The chain has TRBV11-2 and TRBJ2-6; a possible D gene is TRBD1 (5 bases). The CDR3 spans 15 residues. CDR1 and CDR2 from the germline V gene are SGHAT and FQNNGV.

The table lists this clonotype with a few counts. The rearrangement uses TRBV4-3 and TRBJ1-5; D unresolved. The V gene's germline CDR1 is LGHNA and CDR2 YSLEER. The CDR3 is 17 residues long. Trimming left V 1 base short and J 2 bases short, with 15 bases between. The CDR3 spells CASSQVAVLRGNQPQHF. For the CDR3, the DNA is TGCGCCAGCAGCCAAGTGGCAGTCCTAAGGGGCAATCAGCCCCAGCATTTT.

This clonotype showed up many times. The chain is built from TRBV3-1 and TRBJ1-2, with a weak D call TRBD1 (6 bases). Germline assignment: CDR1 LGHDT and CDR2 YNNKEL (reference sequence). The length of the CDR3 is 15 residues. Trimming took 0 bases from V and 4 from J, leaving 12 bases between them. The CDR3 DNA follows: TGTGCCAGCAGCCAAGAGGACAGCTACTCCTATGGCTACACCTTC. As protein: CASSQEDSYSYGYTF.

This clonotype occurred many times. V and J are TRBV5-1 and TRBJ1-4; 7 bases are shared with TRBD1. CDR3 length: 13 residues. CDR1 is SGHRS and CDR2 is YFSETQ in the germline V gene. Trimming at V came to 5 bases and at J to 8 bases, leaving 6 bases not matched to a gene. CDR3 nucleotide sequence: TGCGCCAGCAGTCAGACAGGGTCCGAAAAACTGTTTTTT. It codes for CASSQTGSEKLFF. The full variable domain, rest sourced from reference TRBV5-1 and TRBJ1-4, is KAGVTQTPRYLIKTRGQQVTLSCSPISGHRSVSWYQQTPGQGLQFLFEYFSETQRNKGNFPGRFSGRQFSNSRSEMNVSTLELGDSALYLCASSQTGSEKLFFGSGTQLSVL.

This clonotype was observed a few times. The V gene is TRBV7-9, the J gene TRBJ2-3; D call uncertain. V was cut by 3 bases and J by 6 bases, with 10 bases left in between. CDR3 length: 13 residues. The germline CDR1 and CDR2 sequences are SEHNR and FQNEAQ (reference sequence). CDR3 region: CASSFKTLDTQYF. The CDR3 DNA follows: TGTGCCAGCAGCTTCAAGACTCTCGATACGCAGTATTTT.

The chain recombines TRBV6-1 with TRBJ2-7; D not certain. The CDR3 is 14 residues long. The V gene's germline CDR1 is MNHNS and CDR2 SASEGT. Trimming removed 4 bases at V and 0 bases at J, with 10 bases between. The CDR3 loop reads CASSGALSSYEQYF. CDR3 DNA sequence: TGTGCCAGCAGTGGGGCCCTTAGCTCCTACGAGCAGTACTTC.

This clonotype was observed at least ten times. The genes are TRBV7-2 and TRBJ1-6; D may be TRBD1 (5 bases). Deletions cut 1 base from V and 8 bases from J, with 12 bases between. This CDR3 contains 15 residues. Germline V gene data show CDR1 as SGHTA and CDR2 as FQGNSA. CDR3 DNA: TGTGCCAGCAGCTTAGGACAGCCGGGGGATTCACCCCTCCACTTT. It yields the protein CASSLGQPGDSPLHF.

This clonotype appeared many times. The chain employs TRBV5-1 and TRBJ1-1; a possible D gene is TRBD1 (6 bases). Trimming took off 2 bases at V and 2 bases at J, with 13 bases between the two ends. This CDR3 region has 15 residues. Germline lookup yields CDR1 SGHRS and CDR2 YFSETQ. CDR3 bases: TGCGCCAGCAGCTTAGGACAGCTATTTAACACTGAAGCTTTCTTT. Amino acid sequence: CASSLGQLFNTEAFF.

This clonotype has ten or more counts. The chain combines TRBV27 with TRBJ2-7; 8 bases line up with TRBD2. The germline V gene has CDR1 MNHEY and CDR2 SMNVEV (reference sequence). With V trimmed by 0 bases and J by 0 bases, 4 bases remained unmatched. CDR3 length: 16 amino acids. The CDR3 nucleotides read TGTGCCAGCAGTTTATCCGGGACTAGTCGCTCCTACGAGCAGTACTTC. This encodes CASSLSGTSRSYEQYF.

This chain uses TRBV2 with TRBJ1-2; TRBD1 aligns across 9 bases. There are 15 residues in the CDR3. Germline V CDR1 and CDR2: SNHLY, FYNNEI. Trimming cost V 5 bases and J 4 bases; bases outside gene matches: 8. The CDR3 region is CASSRTGEAGYGYTF. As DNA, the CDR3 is TGTGCCAGCAGTCGGACAGGGGAAGCGGGCTATGGCTACACCTTC.

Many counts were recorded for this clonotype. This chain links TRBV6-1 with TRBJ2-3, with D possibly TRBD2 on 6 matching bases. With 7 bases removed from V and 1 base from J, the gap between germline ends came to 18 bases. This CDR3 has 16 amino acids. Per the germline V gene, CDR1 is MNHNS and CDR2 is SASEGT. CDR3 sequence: CASTLEPGVGTDTQYF. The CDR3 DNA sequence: TGTGCCAGCACCCTTGAACCGGGGGTTGGCACAGATACGCAGTATTTT.

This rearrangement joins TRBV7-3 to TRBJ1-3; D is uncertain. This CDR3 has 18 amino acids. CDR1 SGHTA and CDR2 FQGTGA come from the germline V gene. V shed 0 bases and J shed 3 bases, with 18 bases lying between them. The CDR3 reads CASSLTDRPQCSGNTIYF. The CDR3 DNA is TGTGCCAGCAGCTTAACGGATCGCCCACAGTGTAGTGGAAACACCATATATTTT.

The CDR3 is CASRLRESDNEQFF. The CDR3 DNA reads TGTGCCAGCCGCTTAAGGGAGTCGGACAATGAGCAGTTCTTC. The chain joins TRBV28 to TRBJ2-1; D may be TRBD2 (5 bases). The germline gives CDR1 MDHEN, CDR2 SYDVKM. V was cut by 8 bases and J by 5 bases, with 16 bases left in between. The length of the CDR3 is 14 residues.

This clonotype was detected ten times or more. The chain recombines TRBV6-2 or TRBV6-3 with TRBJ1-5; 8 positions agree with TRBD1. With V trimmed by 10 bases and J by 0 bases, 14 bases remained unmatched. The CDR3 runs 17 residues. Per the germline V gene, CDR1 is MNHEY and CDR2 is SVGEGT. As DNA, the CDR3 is TGTGCCACCGCCTTATGGACAGGGCCTAATAGCAATCAGCCCCAGCATTTT. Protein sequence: CATALWTGPNSNQPQHF.

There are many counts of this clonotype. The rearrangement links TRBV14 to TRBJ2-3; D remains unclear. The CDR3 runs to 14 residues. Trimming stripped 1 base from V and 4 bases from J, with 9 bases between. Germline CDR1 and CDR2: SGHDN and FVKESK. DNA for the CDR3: TGTGCCAGCAGCCAAGGAACCGCATCAGATACGCAGTATTTT. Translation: CASSQGTASDTQYF.

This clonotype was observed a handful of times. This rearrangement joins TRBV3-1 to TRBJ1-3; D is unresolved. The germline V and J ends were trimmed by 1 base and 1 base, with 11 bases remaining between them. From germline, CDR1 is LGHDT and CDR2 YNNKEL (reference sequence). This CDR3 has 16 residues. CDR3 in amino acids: CASSQGWSVSGNTIYF. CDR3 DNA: TGTGCCAGCAGCCAAGGTTGGTCCGTGTCTGGAAACACCATATATTTT.

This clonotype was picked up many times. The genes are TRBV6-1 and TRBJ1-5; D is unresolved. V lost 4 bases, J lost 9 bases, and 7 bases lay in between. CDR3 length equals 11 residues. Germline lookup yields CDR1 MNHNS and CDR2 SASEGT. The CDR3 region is CASSVPGPQHF. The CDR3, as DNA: TGTGCCAGCAGTGTCCCAGGGCCCCAGCATTTT.

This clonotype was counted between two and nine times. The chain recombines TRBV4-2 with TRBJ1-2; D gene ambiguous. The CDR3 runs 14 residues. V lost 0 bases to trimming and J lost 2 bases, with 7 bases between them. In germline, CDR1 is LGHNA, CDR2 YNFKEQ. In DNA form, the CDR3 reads TGTGCCAGCAGCCAAGATGGAAGGAACTATGGCTACACCTTC. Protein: CASSQDGRNYGYTF.

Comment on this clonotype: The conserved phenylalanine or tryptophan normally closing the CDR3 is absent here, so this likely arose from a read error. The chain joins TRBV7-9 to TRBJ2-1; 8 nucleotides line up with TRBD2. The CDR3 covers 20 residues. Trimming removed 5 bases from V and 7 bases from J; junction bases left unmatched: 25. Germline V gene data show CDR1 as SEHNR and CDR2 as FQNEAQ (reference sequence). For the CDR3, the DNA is TGTGCCAGCAGCCTCGGGAGAGTTAGCGCCCAGCGGGGGCTAAAAAATGAGCAGTTCTCC. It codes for CASSLGRVSAQRGLKNEQFS.

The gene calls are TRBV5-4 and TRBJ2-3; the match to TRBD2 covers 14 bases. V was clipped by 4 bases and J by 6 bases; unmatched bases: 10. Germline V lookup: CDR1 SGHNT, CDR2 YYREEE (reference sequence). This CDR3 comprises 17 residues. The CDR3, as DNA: TGTGCCAGCAGCCGTATGACTAGCGGGGGGGCAAGGGATACGCAGTATTTT. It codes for CASSRMTSGGARDTQYF.

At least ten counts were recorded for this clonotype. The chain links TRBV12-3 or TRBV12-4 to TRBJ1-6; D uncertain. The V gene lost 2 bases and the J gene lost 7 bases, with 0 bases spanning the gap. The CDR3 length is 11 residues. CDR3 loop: CASSLNSPLHF. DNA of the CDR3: TGTGCCAGCAGTTTAAATTCACCCCTCCACTTT.

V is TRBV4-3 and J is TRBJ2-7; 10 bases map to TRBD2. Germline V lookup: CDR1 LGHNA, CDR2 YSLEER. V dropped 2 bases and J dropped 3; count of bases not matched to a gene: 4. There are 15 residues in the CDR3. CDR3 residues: CASSQSSGRNYEQYF. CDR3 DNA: TGCGCCAGCAGCCAATCTAGCGGGAGAAACTACGAGCAGTACTTC.

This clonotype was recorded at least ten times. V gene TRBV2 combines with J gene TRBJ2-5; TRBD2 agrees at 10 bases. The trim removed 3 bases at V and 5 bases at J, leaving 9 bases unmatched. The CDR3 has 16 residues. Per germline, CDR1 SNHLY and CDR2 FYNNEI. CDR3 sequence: CASSDTGTSALETQYF. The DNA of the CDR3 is TGTGCCAGCAGTGATACCGGGACTAGCGCTCTGGAGACCCAGTACTTC.

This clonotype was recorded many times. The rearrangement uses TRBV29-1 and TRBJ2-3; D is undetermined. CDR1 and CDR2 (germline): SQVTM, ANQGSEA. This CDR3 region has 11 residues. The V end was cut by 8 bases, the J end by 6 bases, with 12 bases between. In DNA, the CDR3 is TGCAGCACCGAGTACTCGGATACGCAGTATTTT. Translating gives CSTEYSDTQYF.

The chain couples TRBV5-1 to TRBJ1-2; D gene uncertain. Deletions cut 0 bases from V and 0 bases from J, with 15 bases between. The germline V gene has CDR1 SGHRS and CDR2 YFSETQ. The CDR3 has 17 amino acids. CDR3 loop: CASSLGPTELANYGYTF. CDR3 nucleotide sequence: TGCGCCAGCAGCTTGGGACCGACGGAGTTAGCTAACTATGGCTACACCTTC. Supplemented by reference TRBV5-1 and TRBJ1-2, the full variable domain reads KAGVTQTPRYLIKTRGQQVTLSCSPISGHRSVSWYQQTPGQGLQFLFEYFSETQRNKGNFPGRFSGRQFSNSRSEMNVSTLELGDSALYLCASSLGPTELANYGYTFGSGTRLTVV.

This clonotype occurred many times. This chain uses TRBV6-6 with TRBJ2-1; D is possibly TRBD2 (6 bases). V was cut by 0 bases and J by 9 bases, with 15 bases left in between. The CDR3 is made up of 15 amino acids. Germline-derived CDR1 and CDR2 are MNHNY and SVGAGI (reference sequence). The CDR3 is CASSYSILAQAEQFF. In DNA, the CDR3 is TGTGCCAGCAGTTACTCGATACTAGCCCAAGCTGAGCAGTTCTTC.

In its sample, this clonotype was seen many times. CDR3 sequence reads: CSVENVPGQGTGTDTQYF. The CDR3 DNA reads as TGCAGCGTTGAAAACGTCCCGGGACAGGGAACGGGCACAGATACGCAGTATTTT. V is TRBV29-1 and J is TRBJ2-3; TRBD1 matches at 9 bases. CDR1 and CDR2 from the germline V gene are SQVTM and ANQGSEA. The CDR3 covers 18 residues. Trimming at V came to 2 bases and at J to 1 base, leaving 13 bases not matched to a gene.

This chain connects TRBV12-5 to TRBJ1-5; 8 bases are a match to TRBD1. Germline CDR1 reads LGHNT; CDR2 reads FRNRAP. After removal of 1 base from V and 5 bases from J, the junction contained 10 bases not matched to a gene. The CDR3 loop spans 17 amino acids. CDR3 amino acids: CASGLGGPGGVDQPQHF. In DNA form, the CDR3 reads TGTGCTAGTGGTTTGGGGGGACCAGGGGGCGTGGATCAGCCCCAGCATTTT.